This T cell receptor beta chain was sequenced for a study of identical twins. The V gene's germline CDR1 is LGHDT and CDR2 YNNKEL (reference sequence). V was pared by 5 bases and J by 4 bases, with 12 bases between. The length of the CDR3 is 14 residues. TCRdb reanalysed the 5' RACE reads using MiXCR and keeps one entry per CDR3 protein. This sample has approximately 230,000 distinct CDR3 sequences, with 5.5% to 7.5% found just once. This sample also belongs to another study, concerning T cells expressing NK-cell markers.

The clonotype comes from a woman in her late teens or twenties in good health. Sequencing was carried out using CD8+ T cells sorted from blood. The chain carries TRBV3-1 and TRBJ1-5, with D perhaps matching TRBD1 (5 bases). The CDR3, as DNA: TGTGCCAGCAGCGTGGGACGGTGGAATCAGCCCCAGCATTTT. This codes for CASSVGRWNQPQHF. Complete variable domain (other parts from reference TRBV3-1 and TRBJ1-5): DTAVSQTPKYLVTQMGNDKSIKCEQNLGHDTMYWYKQDSKKFLKIMFSYNNKELIINETVPNRFSPKSPDKAHLNLHINSLELGDSAVYFCASSVGRWNQPQHFGDGTRLSIL.